Presented here are 20 T cell receptor beta chains from one specimen sequenced in a study of early T cells in non-severe SARS-CoV-2 infection. TCRdb analysed the 5' RACE reads with MiXCR anew, one entry per CDR3 protein. The table includes around 84,000 distinct CDR3 sequences, more than 9% detected once. Sequences were derived from whole blood, sampled at baseline. These receptors were collected from an adult who was a healthcare worker with PCR-confirmed SARS-CoV-2 infection or an uninfected control (not recorded which).

V gene TRBV12-3 or TRBV12-4 combines with J gene TRBJ1-5, with no clear D. V lost 6 bases and J 5 bases, leaving 14 bases between the germline ends. The length of the CDR3 is 14 residues. CDR3 protein: CASSPDGKDQPQHF. The CDR3 coding sequence is TGTGCCAGCAGCCCGGACGGAAAAGATCAGCCCCAGCATTTT.

Only a few counts were recorded for this clonotype. The chain employs TRBV6-5 and TRBJ2-7; D possibly corresponds to TRBD1 (6 bases). With 0 bases removed from V and 2 bases from J, the gap between germline ends came to 17 bases. This CDR3 comprises 17 residues. Germline V gene data show CDR1 as MNHEY and CDR2 as SVGAGI. The CDR3 is CASSYSPPSTGTYEQYF. In DNA, the CDR3 is TGTGCCAGCAGTTACTCGCCCCCTTCGACAGGTACCTACGAGCAGTACTTC.

In this sample, this clonotype turned up a few times. This chain joins TRBV12-3 or TRBV12-4 and TRBJ2-1; the D gene is possibly TRBD2 (6 bases). V lost 8 bases to trimming and J lost 5 bases, with 16 bases between them. This CDR3 comprises 14 residues. As DNA, the CDR3 is TGTGCCAGCGTCTTTGGGACTGGGAACAATGAGCAGTTCTTC. This translates into CASVFGTGNNEQFF.

V usage is TRBV7-9 and J usage is TRBJ2-5; weak D call: TRBD1 (6 bases). Germline lookup yields CDR1 SEHNR and CDR2 FQNEAQ (reference sequence). This CDR3 region has 14 residues. The V gene lost 5 bases and the J gene lost 11 bases, with 21 bases spanning the gap. The CDR3 DNA sequence: TGTGCCAGCAGCCAAGCGGACAGCTACCCATTTCAGTACTTC. Residues: CASSQADSYPFQYF.

The chain recombines TRBV10-3 with TRBJ2-7, with D possibly being TRBD1 (6 bases). Germline V gene data show CDR1 as ENHRY and CDR2 as SYGVKD. CDR3 size: 10 residues. V shed 11 bases and J shed 2 bases, with 7 bases lying between them. CDR3 amino acids: CADRTYEQYF. The CDR3 DNA is TGTGCCGACAGGACCTACGAGCAGTACTTC.

In its sample, this clonotype was seen many times. V and J are TRBV2 and TRBJ2-3; no clear D. Germline CDR1 reads SNHLY; CDR2 reads FYNNEI. The V and J ends lost 5 bases and 3 bases respectively, with 6 bases between them. The CDR3 is 12 amino acids. CDR3 loop: CASSKLTDTQYF. CDR3 sequence (DNA): TGTGCCAGCAGTAAGTTAACAGATACGCAGTATTTT.

This clonotype has just a few counts. The chain is built from TRBV5-6 and TRBJ2-7; maybe TRBD2 (6 bases). CDR3 length: 14 residues. Germline V CDR1 and CDR2: SGHDT, YYEEEE. V lost 6 bases and J lost 5, with 18 bases in between. The CDR3 loop is CASTPSPSGDEQYF. CDR3 coding DNA: TGTGCCAGCACCCCATCCCCATCGGGGGACGAGCAGTACTTC.

This clonotype has just a few counts. In DNA, the CDR3 is TGCAGTGCTAGAGAGGTAACTAGCCGATACAATGAGCAGTTCTTC. Its protein is CSAREVTSRYNEQFF. J is TRBJ2-1 and V is TRBV20-1; maybe TRBD2 (6 bases). V lost 0 bases, J lost 4 bases, and 13 bases lay in between. Germline CDR1 reads DFQATT; CDR2 reads SNEGSKA (reference sequence). This CDR3 comprises 15 residues.

This clonotype was detected many times. The rearrangement links TRBV28 to TRBJ2-1; 9 positions match TRBD1. CDR3 length equals 18 residues. Germline CDR1 and CDR2: MDHEN and SYDVKM. J lost 4 bases, V lost 4 bases, and 14 bases had no gene match. This CDR3 reads CASSWRDREIWVYNEQFF. The CDR3, as DNA: TGTGCCAGCAGTTGGCGGGACAGGGAAATTTGGGTATACAATGAGCAGTTCTTC.

This clonotype was seen ten or more times. The rearrangement links TRBV4-2 to TRBJ1-6; TRBD1 aligns across 7 bases. There are 14 residues in the CDR3. V gave up 0 bases and J gave up 14 bases; unmatched junction bases: 7. CDR1 and CDR2 from the germline V gene are LGHNA and YNFKEQ. Here the CDR3 reads CASSQDYDGTALHF. The DNA of the CDR3 is TGTGCCAGCAGCCAAGATTATGACGGGACAGCCCTCCACTTT.

The CDR3 DNA reads as TGCGCCAGCAGCTTCAGTCTAGCGGGATACAATGAGCAGTTCTTC. It codes for CASSFSLAGYNEQFF. The chain couples TRBV5-1 to TRBJ2-1; 9 bases match TRBD2. Trimming at V came to 2 bases and at J to 4 bases, leaving 4 bases not matched to a gene. The CDR3 covers 15 residues. Germline V gives CDR1 SGHRS, CDR2 YFSETQ.

This clonotype showed up many times. The chain is built from TRBV28 and TRBJ2-3; D not certain. This CDR3 contains 13 residues. The germline V gene has CDR1 MDHEN and CDR2 SYDVKM. Trimming removed 2 bases at V and 4 bases at J, with 7 bases between. The CDR3 protein is CASSLTQADTQYF. In nucleotides, the CDR3 is TGTGCCAGCAGTTTAACCCAGGCAGATACGCAGTATTTT.

A single count supports this clonotype. This chain connects TRBV10-3 to TRBJ2-7; 9 nucleotides match TRBD1. The CDR3 loop spans 15 amino acids. From germline, CDR1 is ENHRY and CDR2 SYGVKD. V lost 2 bases to trimming and J lost 4 bases; unmatched junction nucleotides: 6. The CDR3 DNA is TGTGCCATCAGTGAGCCGGGACAGGGAGTTTACGAGCAGTACTTC. Translated: CAISEPGQGVYEQYF.

This clonotype was seen more than once but under ten times. The genes are TRBV28 and TRBJ2-3; a possible D gene is TRBD1 (5 bases). The V end lost 4 bases, the J end lost 8 bases, and 13 bases lay between the germline ends. Germline CDR1 and CDR2: MDHEN and SYDVKM. There are 13 residues in the CDR3. For the CDR3, the DNA is TGTGCCAGCAGTTCTGGGGCCCGAGGTACGCAGTATTTT. Its protein is CASSSGARGTQYF.

This clonotype was observed a handful of times. V and J are TRBV6-5 and TRBJ2-1; D gene uncertain. V was cut by 2 bases and J by 9 bases, with 11 bases left in between. This CDR3 has 13 residues. CDR1 and CDR2 (germline): MNHEY, SVGAGI. The CDR3 DNA reads as TGTGCCAGCAGTTACGCGACAAGGGCTGAGCAGTTCTTC. It encodes CASSYATRAEQFF.

Only a few counts were recorded for this clonotype. The V call is TRBV5-1, the J call TRBJ2-6; D is uncertain. V shed 5 bases and J shed 1 base, with 13 bases lying between them. Germline CDR1 SGHRS, CDR2 YFSETQ. This CDR3 contains 16 residues. This CDR3 is CASRGAASSGANVLTF. As DNA, the CDR3 is TGCGCCAGCAGGGGCGCCGCCTCTTCTGGGGCCAACGTCCTGACTTTC.

In this sample, this clonotype turned up many times. The chain recombines TRBV4-2 with TRBJ2-2; TRBD2 is a possible D gene (5 bases). The V end was cut by 5 bases, the J end by 4 bases, with 14 bases between. This CDR3 region has 15 residues. CDR1 is LGHNA and CDR2 is YNFKEQ in the germline V gene. CDR3 sequence (DNA): TGTGCCAGCAGCAGTTTGGCTGGGAGCACCGGGGAGCTGTTTTTT. Translated, it gives CASSSLAGSTGELFF.

This clonotype was observed a few times. This chain joins TRBV15 and TRBJ2-4, with D maybe TRBD1 (6 bases). Germline V lookup: CDR1 LNHNV, CDR2 YYDKDF (reference sequence). The V end was cut by 5 bases, the J end by 4 bases, with 18 bases between. CDR3 length: 16 amino acids. CDR3 sequence (DNA): TGTGCCACCAGCCCTCCCCCGAGCCAGGGGAAAAACATTCAGTACTTC. Amino acid sequence: CATSPPPSQGKNIQYF.

The J gene is TRBJ2-2, the V gene TRBV28; D assignment may be TRBD1 or TRBD2 (5 bases each). CDR1 and CDR2 from the germline V gene are MDHEN and SYDVKM. This CDR3 comprises 16 residues. V was clipped by 1 base and J by 4 bases, with 13 bases between them. The CDR3 DNA is TGTGCCAGCAGTTTATTGGGGGTGTCTGGCACCGGGGAGCTGTTTTTT. This encodes CASSLLGVSGTGELFF.

This clonotype was counted between two and nine times. The chain joins TRBV18 to TRBJ1-5; D is undetermined. Trimming took off 2 bases at V and 8 bases at J, with 10 bases between the two ends. Germline V gene sequence: CDR1 KGHSH, CDR2 LQKENI. This CDR3 region has 13 residues. The CDR3 sequence is CASSPGNLEPQHF. CDR3 DNA: TGTGCCAGCTCACCAGGGAACTTGGAGCCCCAGCATTTT.